This entry lists 5 T cell receptor beta chains sequenced from one sample in a study of blood T cell repertoires in COVID-19. Measured with immunoSEQ multiplex PCR; TCRdb has only the in-frame clones, and not every one. The sample includes just over 300,000 clones, 70% to 90% of them seen just once. The sample comprised PBMCs or T cells enriched from blood (not recorded which). Receptors originate from a man aged 25-45 years who had recovered from COVID-19.

The chain recombines TRBV2 with TRBJ1-4, with D perhaps TRBD1 (5 bases). Trimming removed 7 bases from V and 3 bases from J, with 12 bases in between. This CDR3 has 14 residues. Germline V gene lookup returns CDR1 SNHLY and CDR2 FYNNEI. The CDR3 is CASINAGPNEKLFF. CDR3 nucleotides: TGTGCCAGCATTAATGCAGGGCCTAATGAAAAACTGTTTTTT. Together with reference TRBV2 and TRBJ1-4, the CDR3 gives the full variable domain: EPEVTQTPSHQVTQMGQEVILRCVPISNHLYFYWYRQILGQKVEFLVSFYNNEISEKSEIFDDQFSVERPDGSNFTLKIRSTKLEDSAMYFCASINAGPNEKLFFGSGTQLSVL.

V is TRBV5-1 and J is TRBJ1-4; 7 nucleotides line up with TRBD1. The CDR3 covers 13 residues. CDR1 is SGHRS and CDR2 is YFSETQ in the germline V gene. The V segment lost 7 bases and the J segment 3 bases; nucleotides outside the gene matches: 3. The CDR3 spells CASRGTANEKLFF. CDR3 DNA sequence: TGCGCCAGCCGCGGGACAGCTAATGAAAAACTGTTTTTT.

This clone has a single count. The V and J genes are TRBV11-3 and TRBJ1-2; 8 bases map to TRBD1. V shed 9 bases and J 7 bases; nucleotides not matched to a gene: 7. The germline CDR1 and CDR2 sequences are SGHNT and YENEEA. The CDR3 is made up of 12 amino acids. CDR3 coding DNA: TGTGCCAGGACGACAGGGGCCGGTGGCTACACCTTC. This gives the protein CARTTGAGGYTF. The entire variable domain, with the rest obtained from reference TRBV11-3 and TRBJ1-2, is as follows: EAGVVQSPRYKIIEKKQPVAFWCNPISGHNTLYWYLQNLGQGPELLIRYENEEAVDDSQLPKDRFSAERLKGVDSTLKIQPAELGDSAVYLCARTTGAGGYTFGSGTRLTVV.

CDR3 sequence: CASSVQGSNQPQHF. The CDR3 DNA reads TGTGCCAGCAGCGTACAGGGCAGCAATCAGCCCCAGCATTTT. This chain links TRBV7-9 with TRBJ1-5, with a weak D call TRBD1 (6 bases). Trimming stripped 5 bases from V and 1 base from J, with 9 bases between. This CDR3 region has 14 residues. Germline V gene data show CDR1 as SEHNR and CDR2 as FQNEAQ (reference sequence).

The J gene is TRBJ1-4, the V gene TRBV2; tentatively, D is TRBD1 (6 bases). The length of the CDR3 is 15 residues. Germline V gene sequence: CDR1 SNHLY, CDR2 FYNNEI. V was shortened by 6 bases and J by 2 bases, with 13 bases between the two germline ends. CDR3 protein: CASRQGLGTNEKLFF. Here the CDR3 DNA reads TGTGCCAGCAGACAGGGTTTAGGGACTAATGAAAAACTGTTTTTT.